This T cell receptor beta chain came from a study of cytomegalovirus exposure and HLA in healthy donors (dated by TCRdb to about 2017). With respect to the entire study: According to an earlier analysis of around 600 of the donors, about 180 million T cells yielded over 100 million unique TCR beta sequences and around 300 Gb of sequence data. An early release covering roughly 600 HLA-typed donors comprised about 320 gigabases of sequencing data and tens of millions of unique TCR sequences. The genetic ancestry cluster associated with self-reported Caucasian donors included about four fifths of the 300 to 400 genotyped donors. The aim of the study was to test whether cataloging public T cell receptors could identify signatures of past pathogen exposure. The study profiled the T cell repertoires of 550 to 700 subjects by immunosequencing and related them to cytomegalovirus serostatus. A separate validation cohort of 100 to 150 different subjects was used in addition to the 666-subject first cohort. The study combined high-throughput TCR immunosequencing, statistical association of individual TCRs with disease status, and machine learning to predict cytomegalovirus infection status. A later analysis re-examined previously published TCR beta repertoires from about 700 donors and added high-resolution HLA genotyping to investigate patterns of TCR occurrence. In the later analysis, no new phenotypic data were used to find candidate immune exposures; instead, reliance was placed on TCR beta sequences and their occurrence across donors. In an earlier analysis of 550 to 700 of the donors, high-throughput TCR beta sequencing was used to judge whether each TCR beta V gene segment behaved as functional or pseudogenic. Alongside the repertoire data, information on donor age, sex, ethnicity and CMV serostatus was compiled. In a later genetic analysis, genome-wide SNP genotypes for about 55% of the 666 donors were used, and that subset was treated as a discovery cohort. Every repertoire in the discovery cohort had been generated on one and the same sequencing platform. HLA typing covered class I and class II loci at four-digit resolution. The number of typed donors differed by locus: about 629-640 for A, B, C, DRB1 and DQB1; 500 to 550 for DQA1; over 600 for DPA1; and about 450 for DPB1. Several DR-DQ haplotypes were treated as single units for association and clustering because of strong linkage in the cohort. On average, around 200,000 unique TCR beta nucleotide sequences were sequenced per donor among a few hundred genotyped donors of the cohort, with around 19% of those sequences being non-productive. Here is what the overall study found, with its caveats: A later analysis found that HLA-associated TCR beta chains were more clonally expanded and had lower generation probabilities than equally common non-associated chains. Most TCR sequences were seen in very few donors, while some public TCRs were found in many individuals. The classifier was reported to diagnose cytomegalovirus status with high specificity and sensitivity in both the original cohort and the validation cohort. Because the 87-base-pair reads could not distinguish some IMGT-functional V segments, including TRBV6-2 and TRBV6-3, those segments were excluded. A further reported finding was that TCR beta sequences accurately predicted the HLA-A and HLA-B alleles for most subjects in the first cohort. CMV serostatus was the only immune exposure information available for the cohort. At a false discovery rate of 0.05, a later analysis linked 16,951 TCR beta sequences to specific HLA alleles. A later genetic analysis reported fewer N-insertions in productive TCRs among donors in an Asian-associated ancestry cluster than the roughly 620-donor mean. Because counts were too low, 15 to 20 rarely observed V segments, including chromosome 9 orphons, were excluded from the earlier analysis of 587 of the donors. A later analysis found that TCR association rates varied across HLA loci, with DRB1 alleles showing the most associated TCRs and HLA-C alleles the fewest. A cluster of highly shared sequence variants was judged likely to represent a technical artifact of the sequencing pipeline. A few of the identified cytomegalovirus-associated TCR beta chains were confirmed in vitro to be specific for cytomegalovirus antigens. Linkage disequilibrium might explain the correlated functional status among segregating V segments, but an unknown experimental factor could not be ruled out. An association between a missense DCLRE1C variant and V-gene and J-gene trimming of TCR beta chains was found in a later genetic analysis and replicated in an independent cohort. In an earlier analysis of about 550 of the donors, most TCR beta V segments were observed in productive rearrangements about 87% or about 30% of the time, broadly matching IMGT annotations. Roughly uniform sequencing depth across donors was assumed in presence/absence analyses, although this assumption may not hold. It was suggested by the authors that the approach could potentially be generalized to other disease states and immunological phenotypes. Only TCR beta chains were sequenced in this cohort, and the absence of alpha or paired-chain data limited detectable features. Most CMV-associated TCR beta chains appeared to be HLA-restricted in a later analysis, and the HLA associations seemed to be driven largely by CMV exposure. A total of fewer than 200 TCR beta chains were listed by the study as associated with cytomegalovirus. According to a later analysis, parvovirus B19, influenza, CMV and Epstein-Barr virus appeared linked to several top co-occurrence clusters. Assigning TCR associations to individual alleles was difficult when HLA alleles, especially DR and DQ, strongly co-occurred. Because HLA typing was missing for some donors at each locus, association tests included only the typed subset.

Relative to germline, V is missing 6 bases and J is missing 8 bases, with 7 bases of the junction outside any gene match. Counted from cysteine to phenylalanine, this CDR3 has 14 amino acids. Only the CDR3 region is kept as DNA, spanning 42 bases read in frame from base 1. Per the germline V gene, MGHDK is the CDR1 and SYGVNS is the CDR2. About this clone: The specificity of this receptor is unknown. Within one base of it there is no much larger clone, and no base qualities were kept.

In total, roughly 670 healthy bone marrow donors made up the cohort. All cohort members were sampled while nominally healthy, although unrecorded immune exposures were likely present. The donor was CMV seropositive and was included in the group of around 300 seropositive cohort members. Every donor gave a peripheral blood sample, and the peripheral blood mononuclear cells from that sample were used for TCR beta sequencing. Genomic DNA was extracted from the blood cell samples with the Qiagen DNeasy Blood Extraction Kit. The library was obtained by the immunoSEQ multiplex PCR assay. For the multiplex PCR, a mixture combining 60 forward primers for TCR Vbeta segments and 13 reverse primers for TCR Jbeta segments was used. Amplification of the CDR3 region of rearranged TCR beta genes was performed with a multiplex PCR assay on genomic DNA. The amplified TCR beta libraries were sequenced on the Illumina HiSeq System as 87-base-pair reads. Regarding the original processing steps: Across the 666 repertoires, a later analysis counted around 80 million unique TCR beta chains, roughly 11 million of which were shared by at least two donors. Raw reads were error-corrected and collapsed into unique sequences with a nearest-neighbor algorithm that merged closely related sequences to remove PCR and sequencing errors. CDR3 sequences were aligned to IMGT reference sequences to assign V, D and J gene segments. For a sequence to be retained, at least a six-nucleotide match to both a V gene segment and a J gene segment was required. A rearrangement counted as productive if the CDR3 had no stop codons and remained in frame with V and J, and every other rearrangement counted as non-productive. CDR3 was defined according to IMGT convention as the region running from the second conserved V-encoded cysteine to the conserved J-encoded phenylalanine. The earlier analysis of around 640 of the donors excluded sequences that lacked an unambiguous match to a single V gene segment. In an earlier analysis of some 590 of the donors, a V segment was called functional when productive rearrangements were above 56.7%, and segregating when the standard deviation between donors exceeded 5%. A statistical classification framework was built to diagnose cytomegalovirus status from the catalog of TCR beta chain sequences. In a later analysis, V and J genes were assigned by comparing TCR nucleotide sequences against IMGT/GENE-DB human TR gene sequences. Using the TCRdist pipeline, a later analysis assigned CDR3 sequences along with most-parsimonious VDJ recombination scenarios. In a later analysis, each TCR beta chain was defined by its CDR3 amino acid sequence together with its V-gene family, and reads lacking a unique V-gene family were excluded. As a way to deal with suspected cross-contamination and a sequencing artifact, a later analysis dropped 640 or so nucleotide sequences that were highly shared and had low generation probability. In a later analysis, a clonal expansion index for each public chain was calculated from normalized within-repertoire ranks of inferred template counts. Generation probabilities in a later analysis came from a VDJ recombination model fitted to out-of-frame rearrangements, and those results were checked against IGoR. In a later analysis, hypergeometric tests were used to score TCR-TCR, TCR-HLA and TCR-CMV co-occurrence, with a repertoire-size bias correction applied to TCR pairs. To estimate false discovery rates, a later analysis permuted the HLA or CMV assignments 20 times. In a later analysis, co-occurring TCRs were grouped using DBSCAN, with TCRdist sequence similarity added in when clustering inside HLA-allele-positive subsets. Co-occurrence clustering excluded repertoires with fewer than 30,000 or more than 120,000 public chains, plus five with anomalous nucleotide sharing. Not all clones reach the TCRdb copy of this immuneACCESS table, which keeps in-frame sequences only. Checked studies attribute under half of the gap to unresolved V genes and leave the rest unexplained. The V and J calls and clone size were taken over from that table, and D and trimming were inferred from the DNA. Across this sample there are about 95,000 clones, with around 81% seen only once. The ten largest clones represent around 4.2% of the sample.

Specimen: PBMCs. Recombination connected TRBV25-1 to TRBJ1-4; 9 junctional bases match TRBD1. The receptor comes from a woman in her 70s in good health and CMV-seropositive. The nucleotides are TGTGCCAGCAGCCCAACAGGGGGCTGGGAAAAACTGTTTTTT. Its amino acids are CASSPTGGWEKLFF. The variable domain in full, with residues beyond the CDR3 obtained from the reference TRBV25-1 and TRBJ1-4 genes, is EADIYQTPRYLVIGTGKKITLECSQTMGHDKMYWYQQDPGMELHLIHYSYGVNSTEKGDLSSESTVSRIRTEHFPLTLESARPSHTSQYLCASSPTGGWEKLFFGSGTQLSVL.